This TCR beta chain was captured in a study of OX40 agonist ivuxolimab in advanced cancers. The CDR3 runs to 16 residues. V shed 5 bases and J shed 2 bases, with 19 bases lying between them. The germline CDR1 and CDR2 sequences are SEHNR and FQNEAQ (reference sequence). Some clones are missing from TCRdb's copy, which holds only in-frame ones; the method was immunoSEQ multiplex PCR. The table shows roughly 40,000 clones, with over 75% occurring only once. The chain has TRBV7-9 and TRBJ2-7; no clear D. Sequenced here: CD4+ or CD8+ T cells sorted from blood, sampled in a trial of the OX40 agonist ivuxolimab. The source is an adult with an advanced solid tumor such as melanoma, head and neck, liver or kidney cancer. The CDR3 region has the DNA TGTGCCAGCAGCCCCGGATGGGAAGGACGGGCCTACGAGCAGTACTTC. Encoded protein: CASSPGWEGRAYEQYF.